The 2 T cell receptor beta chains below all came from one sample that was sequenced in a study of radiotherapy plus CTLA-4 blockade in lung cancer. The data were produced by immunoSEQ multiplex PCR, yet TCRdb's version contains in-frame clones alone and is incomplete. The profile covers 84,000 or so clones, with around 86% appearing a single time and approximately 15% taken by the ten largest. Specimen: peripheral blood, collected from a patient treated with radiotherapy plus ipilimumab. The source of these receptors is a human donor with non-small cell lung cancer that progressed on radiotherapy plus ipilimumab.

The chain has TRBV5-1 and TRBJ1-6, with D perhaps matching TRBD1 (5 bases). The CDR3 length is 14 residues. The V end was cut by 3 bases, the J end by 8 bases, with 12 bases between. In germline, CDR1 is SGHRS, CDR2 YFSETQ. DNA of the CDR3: TGCGCCAGCAGCTCCGGGACGGACCATTCACCCCTCCACTTT. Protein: CASSSGTDHSPLHF.

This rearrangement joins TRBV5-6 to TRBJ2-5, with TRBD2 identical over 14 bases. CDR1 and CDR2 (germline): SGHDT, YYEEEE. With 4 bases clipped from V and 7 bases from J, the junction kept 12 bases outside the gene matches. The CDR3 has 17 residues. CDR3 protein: CASSLGTSGGFLRTQYF. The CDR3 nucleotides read TGTGCCAGCAGCCTAGGGACTAGCGGGGGCTTTCTTAGGACCCAGTACTTC.